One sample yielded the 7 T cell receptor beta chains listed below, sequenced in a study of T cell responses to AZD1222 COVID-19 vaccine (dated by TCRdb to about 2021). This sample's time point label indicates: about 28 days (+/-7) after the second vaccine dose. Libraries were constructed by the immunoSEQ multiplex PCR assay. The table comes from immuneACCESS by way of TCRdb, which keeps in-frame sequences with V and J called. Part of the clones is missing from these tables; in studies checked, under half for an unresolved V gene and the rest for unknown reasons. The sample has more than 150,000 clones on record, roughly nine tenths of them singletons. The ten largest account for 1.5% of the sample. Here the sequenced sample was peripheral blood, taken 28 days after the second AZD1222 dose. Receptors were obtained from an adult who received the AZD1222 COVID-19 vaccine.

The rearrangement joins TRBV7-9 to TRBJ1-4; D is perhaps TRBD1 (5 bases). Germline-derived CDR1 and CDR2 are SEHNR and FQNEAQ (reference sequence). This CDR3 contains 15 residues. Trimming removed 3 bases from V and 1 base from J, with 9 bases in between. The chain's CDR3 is CASSFQGLTNEKLFF. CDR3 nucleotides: TGTGCCAGCAGCTTTCAGGGATTAACTAATGAAAAACTGTTTTTT.

CDR3 nucleotide sequence: TGCGCCAGCAGCTCCCAGGGAAGAGGGGGCACAGATACGCAGTATTTT. Translated: CASSSQGRGGTDTQYF. This chain joins TRBV5-1 and TRBJ2-3, with D perhaps given as TRBD1 or TRBD2 (5 bases each). Germline V gene data show CDR1 as SGHRS and CDR2 as YFSETQ. The CDR3 extends over 16 amino acids. Trimming removed 3 bases at V and 1 base at J, with 15 bases between.

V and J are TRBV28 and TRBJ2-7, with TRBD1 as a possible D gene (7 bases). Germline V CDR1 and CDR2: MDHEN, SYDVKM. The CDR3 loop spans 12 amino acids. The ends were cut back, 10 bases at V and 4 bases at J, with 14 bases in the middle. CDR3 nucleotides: TGTGCCACCGGCGCAGGGGGGTACGAGCAGTACTTC. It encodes CATGAGGYEQYF.

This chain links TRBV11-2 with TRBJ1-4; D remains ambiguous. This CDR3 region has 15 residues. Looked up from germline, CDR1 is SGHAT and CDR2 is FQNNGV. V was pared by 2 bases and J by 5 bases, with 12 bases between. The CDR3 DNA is TGTGCCAGCAGCTTATCACTCACCGAAAATGAAAAACTGTTTTTT. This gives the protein CASSLSLTENEKLFF.

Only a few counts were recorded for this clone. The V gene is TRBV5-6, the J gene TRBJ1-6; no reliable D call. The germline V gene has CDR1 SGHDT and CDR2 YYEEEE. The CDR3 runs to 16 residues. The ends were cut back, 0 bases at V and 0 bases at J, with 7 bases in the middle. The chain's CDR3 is CASSLGPSSYNSPLHF. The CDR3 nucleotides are TGTGCCAGCAGCTTGGGCCCGAGCTCCTATAATTCACCCCTCCACTTT.

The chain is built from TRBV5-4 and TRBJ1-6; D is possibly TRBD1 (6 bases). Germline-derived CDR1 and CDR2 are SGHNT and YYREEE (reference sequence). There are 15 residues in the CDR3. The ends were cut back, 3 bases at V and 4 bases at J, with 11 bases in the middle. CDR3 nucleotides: TGTGCCAGCAGCTCAGTTGGACAGTATAATTCACCCCTCCACTTT. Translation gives CASSSVGQYNSPLHF.

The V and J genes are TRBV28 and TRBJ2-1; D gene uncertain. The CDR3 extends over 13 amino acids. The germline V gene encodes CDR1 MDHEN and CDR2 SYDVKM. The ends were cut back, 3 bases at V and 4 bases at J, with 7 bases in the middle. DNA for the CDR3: TGTGCCAGCAGTTTCTCTGGTTACAATGAGCAGTTCTTC. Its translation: CASSFSGYNEQFF. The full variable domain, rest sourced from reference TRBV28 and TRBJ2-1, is DVKVTQSSRYLVKRTGEKVFLECVQDMDHENMFWYRQDPGLGLRLIYFSYDVKMKEKGDIPEGYSVSREKKERFSLILESASTNQTSMYLCASSFSGYNEQFFGPGTRLTVL.